This T cell receptor beta chain was identified during a study of shared clonotypes between healthy human individuals. For the study at large: CD4 naive cells filled three plates per donor, CD4 memory three, CD8 naive two and CD8 memory one. Study observations and caveats: When compared with the clonotypes that were shared by all four sorted-subset donors, the non-shared clonotypes turned out to have lower generation probabilities.

In regard to this clone: The antigen is unknown.

The test was conducted at deep level. This table comes from immunoSEQ multiplex PCR, and its TCRdb copy is limited to in-frame clones, with some not included. This table holds some 2,400,000 clones, 90% to 97% found once. The germline CDR1 and CDR2 sequences are SGHRS and YFSETQ. V gave up 3 bases and J gave up 8 bases; unmatched junction bases: 13. CDR3 size: 16 residues. This receptor was identified in a man aged 18-30 years in good health. Sequencing input: naive CD4+ T cells sorted from blood. Subset denoted: CD45RA+ positively selected. This sequence joins TRBV5-1 and TRBJ2-2, with 7 bases aligning to TRBD1. The CDR3 loop is CASSSNRQGVLGELFF. The CDR3 nucleotides read TGCGCCAGCAGCTCGAACCGACAGGGTGTATTGGGGGAGCTGTTTTTT.